This T cell receptor (beta chain) stems from a study of T cell responses to AZD1222 COVID-19 vaccine. Study conclusions and caveats: It should be noted that donors were predominantly white British and more often female, and clonal diversity was possibly underestimated. Reportedly, close to half of spike-specific TCRs are directed against unmutated variant regions. The study identified only a handful of AZD1222 recipients as seropositive at baseline.

Concerning this clone: The antigen is not known.

Germline CDR1 and CDR2: LNHNV and YYDKDF (reference sequence). The V gene lost 5 bases and the J gene lost 4 bases, with 14 bases spanning the gap. The CDR3 spans 15 residues. Assay used: immunoSEQ multiplex PCR; TCRdb lists only in-frame clones, some missing. The listing contains about 140,000 clones. This sequence originates from an adult in good health. Sequences were obtained from peripheral blood. The rearrangement joins TRBV15 to TRBJ1-4; no definite D call. CDR3 sequence: CATSAPRSYNEKLFF. The CDR3, as DNA: TGTGCCACCAGCGCCCCCCGAAGTTATAATGAAAAACTGTTTTTT.